This T cell receptor (beta chain) comes out of a study of cytomegalovirus exposure and HLA in healthy donors. Whole-study findings and limits: The later analysis indicated that the majority of CMV-associated TCR beta chains appeared HLA-restricted.

Concerning this clone itself: Its antigen is not identified.

V trimming: 1 base; J trimming: 3 bases; junction bases outside the gene matches: 4. The CDR3 is made up of 16 amino acids. CDR1 and CDR2 (germline): SGHTA, FQGTGA. The study ran its PCR with 60 Vbeta and 13 Jbeta primers. Here immunoSEQ multiplex PCR was the method, and the copy in TCRdb shows in-frame clones only, minus some. The table includes 120,000 to 150,000 clones, around 67% detected once. The chain couples TRBV7-3 to TRBJ2-3; 10 positions agree with TRBD2. The TCR originated in a woman younger than 35 in good health and CMV-seronegative. Material for sequencing was PBMCs. Here the CDR3 DNA reads TGTGCCAGCAGCTTAAGTAGCGGGGGGTGGACAGATACGCAGTATTTT. It yields the protein CASSLSSGGWTDTQYF.